The 6 T cell receptor beta chains given below trace back to one sample, sequenced in a study of CD8 T cells in ankylosing spondylitis. From the 5' RACE reads, TCRdb called clonotypes with MiXCR, one entry per CDR3 protein. This repertoire shows some 250,000 distinct CDR3 sequences, around 7.8% found once; its top ten account for around 7%. The sample comprised blood, either unsorted or a sorted T cell fraction (not recorded which). Source of these receptors: a male donor with ankylosing spondylitis or in good health (not recorded which).

By sample fraction, this clonotype is medium-sized. V usage is TRBV29-1 and J usage is TRBJ2-1; 7 nucleotides line up with TRBD2. Germline V gene lookup returns CDR1 SQVTM and CDR2 ANQGSEA. The V and J ends lost 8 bases and 4 bases, in that order; junction bases with no gene match: 5. The CDR3 has 12 amino acids. In nucleotides, the CDR3 is TGCAGCTCGAGGGAGGGTTACAATGAGCAGTTCTTC. This sequence encodes CSSREGYNEQFF.

In its sample, this clonotype was seen a few times. CDR3 bases: TGTGCCTGCTCGACGGGCGGGATCGGGACCGGGGAGCTGTTTTTT. Its protein product is CACSTGGIGTGELFF. The V call is TRBV30, the J call TRBJ2-2; D is possibly TRBD2 (6 bases). The CDR3 is 15 residues long. V lost 6 bases, J lost 5 bases, and 19 bases lay in between. Looked up from germline, CDR1 is GTSNPN and CDR2 is SVGIG (reference sequence).

This clonotype was found many times. The chain carries TRBV20-1 and TRBJ1-2; D unresolved. The CDR3 totals 14 residues. The V end was cut by 0 bases, the J end by 7 bases, with 15 bases between. Germline V CDR1 and CDR2: DFQATT, SNEGSKA (reference sequence). The CDR3 protein is CSARDLKEMPGYTF. The DNA for the CDR3 is TGCAGTGCTAGAGATCTCAAGGAGATGCCTGGCTACACCTTC.

The sample holds many counts of this clonotype. The chain recombines TRBV12-3 or TRBV12-4 with TRBJ1-1; 7 bases are a match to TRBD1. There are 15 residues in the CDR3. V shed 7 bases, J shed 1 base, and the junction held 9 bases outside the gene matches. For the CDR3, the DNA is TGTGCCAGCACCCCGTCGGGACAGCCGAACACTGAAGCTTTCTTT. This gives the protein CASTPSGQPNTEAFF.

This clonotype was picked up many times. This chain connects TRBV4-3 to TRBJ2-7, with TRBD2 matching over 9 bases. The CDR3 has 17 amino acids. The germline gives CDR1 LGHNA, CDR2 YSLEER. Losses at the gene ends were 1 base for V and 4 bases for J; bases not matched to a gene: 11. The CDR3 loop reads CASSQVFRREGTYEQYF. The DNA for the CDR3 is TGCGCCAGCAGCCAAGTTTTCCGGCGGGAGGGCACGTACGAGCAGTACTTC.

This clonotype was seen many times. The CDR3 loop is CASSPTINTEAFF. The DNA for the CDR3 is TGTGCCAGCAGCCCGACAATAAACACTGAAGCTTTCTTT. The rearrangement uses TRBV12-3 or TRBV12-4 and TRBJ1-1; the D is unclear. This CDR3 region has 13 residues. Trimming cost V 6 bases and J 2 bases, with 10 bases left between them.